The clone carrying this TCR beta chain was counted at least ten times. The target antigen is unknown. TCRdb reprocessed the reads with MiXCR, giving one entry per CDR3 protein. The repertoire holds approximately 250,000 distinct CDR3 sequences, roughly 6.5% seen once, with less than 7.5% in the top ten. These data are taken from a study of T cell repertoires in cytomegalovirus infection. Background on the study: Public TCR beta signatures were indicative of both CMV infection and a matching HLA type. Study-level findings and limits: HLA-C-restricted CMV clonotypes gave the most frequent clonotype in two of eight donors. Of the TCR beta families, the public ones yielded a cumulative frequency that identified carriers of CMV plus the relevant HLA.

V lost 3 bases and J 8 bases, leaving 23 bases between the germline ends. Germline CDR1 and CDR2: MNHEY and SVGEGT. The CDR3 has 17 residues. What was sequenced was PBMCs. This sequence was found in a human donor in good health (CMV status not recorded). Some clones in this sample may be carry-over from other donors' samples. This chain uses TRBV6-2 or TRBV6-3 with TRBJ2-1; D may be TRBD1 (5 bases). The CDR3 protein is CASSYSRTGGRGYEQFF. The CDR3 coding sequence is TGTGCCAGCAGTTATTCGCGAACAGGTGGACGAGGATATGAGCAGTTCTTC.